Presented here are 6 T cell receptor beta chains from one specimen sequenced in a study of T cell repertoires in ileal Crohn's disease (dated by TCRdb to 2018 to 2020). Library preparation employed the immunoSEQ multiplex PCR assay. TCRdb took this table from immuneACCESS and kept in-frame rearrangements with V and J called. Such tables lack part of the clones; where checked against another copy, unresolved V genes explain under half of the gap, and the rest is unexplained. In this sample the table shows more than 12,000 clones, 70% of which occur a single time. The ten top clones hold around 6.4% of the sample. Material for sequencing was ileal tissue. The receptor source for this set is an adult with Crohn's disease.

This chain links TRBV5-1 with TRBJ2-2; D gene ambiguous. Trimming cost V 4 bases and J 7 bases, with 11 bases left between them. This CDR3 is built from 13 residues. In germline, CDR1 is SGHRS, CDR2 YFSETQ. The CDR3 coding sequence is TGCGCCAGCAGCGATCTGAGTTACGGGGAGCTGTTTTTT. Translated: CASSDLSYGELFF.

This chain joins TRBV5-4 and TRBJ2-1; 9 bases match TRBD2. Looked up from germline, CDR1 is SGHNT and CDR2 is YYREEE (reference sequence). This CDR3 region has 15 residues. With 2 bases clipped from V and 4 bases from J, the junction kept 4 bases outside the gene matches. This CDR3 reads CASSFKSGGYNEQFF. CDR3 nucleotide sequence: TGTGCCAGCAGCTTTAAAAGCGGGGGGTACAATGAGCAGTTCTTC.

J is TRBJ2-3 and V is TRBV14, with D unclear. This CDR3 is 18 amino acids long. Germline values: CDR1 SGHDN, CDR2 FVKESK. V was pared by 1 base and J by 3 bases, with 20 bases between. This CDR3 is CASSQAQLTGSRTDTQYF. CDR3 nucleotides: TGTGCCAGCAGCCAAGCCCAACTGACCGGGTCGAGGACAGATACGCAGTATTTT.

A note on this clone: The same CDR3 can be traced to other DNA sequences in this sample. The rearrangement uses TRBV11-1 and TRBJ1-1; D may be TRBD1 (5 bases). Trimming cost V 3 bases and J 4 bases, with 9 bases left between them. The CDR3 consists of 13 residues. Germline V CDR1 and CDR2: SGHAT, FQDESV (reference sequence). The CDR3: CASSFGRGTEAFF. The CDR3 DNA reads TGTGCCAGCAGCTTCGGAAGGGGCACTGAAGCTTTCTTT.

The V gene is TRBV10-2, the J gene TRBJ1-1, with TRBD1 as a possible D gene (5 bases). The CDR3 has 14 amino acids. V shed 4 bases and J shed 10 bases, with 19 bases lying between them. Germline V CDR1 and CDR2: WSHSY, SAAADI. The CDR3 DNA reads TGCGCCAGCAGTGGAGGGGTGCTCAGGGTTCGAGCTTTCTTT. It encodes CASSGGVLRVRAFF.

The CDR3 DNA reads as TGCGCCAGCAGCCAAGCACCGGGACAGGGCTGGGAAAAACTGTTTTTT. Translated: CASSQAPGQGWEKLFF. This chain joins TRBV4-1 and TRBJ1-4, with TRBD1 matching over 9 bases. The CDR3 runs to 16 residues. Germline V lookup: CDR1 MGHRA, CDR2 YSYEKL. The ends lost 1 base at V and 8 bases at J; junction bases unmatched: 8.